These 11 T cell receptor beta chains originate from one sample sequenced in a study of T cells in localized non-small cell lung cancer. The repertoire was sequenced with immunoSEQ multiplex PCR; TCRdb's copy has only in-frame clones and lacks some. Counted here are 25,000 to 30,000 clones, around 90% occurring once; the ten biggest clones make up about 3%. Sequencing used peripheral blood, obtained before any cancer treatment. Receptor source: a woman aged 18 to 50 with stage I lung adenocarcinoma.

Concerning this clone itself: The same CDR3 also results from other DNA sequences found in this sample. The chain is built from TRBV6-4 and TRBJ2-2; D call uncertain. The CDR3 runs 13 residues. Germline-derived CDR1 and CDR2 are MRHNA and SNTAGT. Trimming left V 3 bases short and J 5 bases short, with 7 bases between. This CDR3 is CASSDGDTGELFF. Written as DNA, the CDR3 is TGTGCCAGCAGTGATGGGGATACCGGGGAGCTGTTTTTT.

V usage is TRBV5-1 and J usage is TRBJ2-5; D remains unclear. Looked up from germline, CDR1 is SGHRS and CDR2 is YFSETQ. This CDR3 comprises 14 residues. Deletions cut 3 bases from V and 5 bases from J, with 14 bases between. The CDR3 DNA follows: TGCGCCAGCAGCTCAGTCCCGGGTTCGGAGACCCAGTACTTC. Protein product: CASSSVPGSETQYF.

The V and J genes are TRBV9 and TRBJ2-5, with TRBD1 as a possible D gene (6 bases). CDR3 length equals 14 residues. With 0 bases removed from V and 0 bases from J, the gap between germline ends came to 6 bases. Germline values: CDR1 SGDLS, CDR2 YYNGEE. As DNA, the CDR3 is TGTGCCAGCAGCGTAGGGACAGACCAAGAGACCCAGTACTTC. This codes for CASSVGTDQETQYF. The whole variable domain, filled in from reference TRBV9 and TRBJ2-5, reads DSGVTQTPKHLITATGQRVTLRCSPRSGDLSVYWYQQSLDQGLQFLIQYYNGEERAKGNILERFSAQQFPDLHSELNLSSLELGDSALYFCASSVGTDQETQYFGPGTRLLVL.

The CDR3 DNA is TGTGCCAGCAGTCGCCAGGGAAGAATCGAGCAGTACTTC. Its translation is CASSRQGRIEQYF. This chain links TRBV27 with TRBJ2-7; the D gene is possibly TRBD1 (5 bases). The CDR3 loop spans 13 amino acids. The V end lost 5 bases, the J end lost 6 bases, and 14 bases lay between the germline ends. Germline V gives CDR1 MNHEY, CDR2 SMNVEV (reference sequence).

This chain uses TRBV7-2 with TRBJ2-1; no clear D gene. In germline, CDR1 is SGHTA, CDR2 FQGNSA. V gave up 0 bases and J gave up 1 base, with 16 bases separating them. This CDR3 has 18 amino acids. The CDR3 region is CASSLAAGSAGSYNEQFF. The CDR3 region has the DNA TGTGCCAGCAGCTTAGCGGCCGGAAGTGCCGGGTCCTACAATGAGCAGTTCTTC.

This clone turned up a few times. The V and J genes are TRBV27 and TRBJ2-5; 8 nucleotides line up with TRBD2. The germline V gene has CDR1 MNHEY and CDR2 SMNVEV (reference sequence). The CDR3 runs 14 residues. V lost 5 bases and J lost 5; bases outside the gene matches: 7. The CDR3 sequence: CASSRSGRSETQYF. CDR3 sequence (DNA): TGTGCCAGCAGTCGCAGCGGGAGAAGTGAGACCCAGTACTTC.

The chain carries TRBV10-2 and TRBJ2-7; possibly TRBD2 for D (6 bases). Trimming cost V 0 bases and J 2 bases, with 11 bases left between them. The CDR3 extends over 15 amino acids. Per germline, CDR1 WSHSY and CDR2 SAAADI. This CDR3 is CASSESSGVTYEQYF. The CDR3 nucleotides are TGCGCCAGCAGTGAGTCTTCGGGAGTGACCTACGAGCAGTACTTC.

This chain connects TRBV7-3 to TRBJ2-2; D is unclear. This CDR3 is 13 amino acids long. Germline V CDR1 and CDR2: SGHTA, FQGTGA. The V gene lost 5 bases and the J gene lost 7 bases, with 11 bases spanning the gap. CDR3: CASSPQVDGELFF. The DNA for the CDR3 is TGTGCCAGCAGCCCCCAGGTTGACGGGGAGCTGTTTTTT.

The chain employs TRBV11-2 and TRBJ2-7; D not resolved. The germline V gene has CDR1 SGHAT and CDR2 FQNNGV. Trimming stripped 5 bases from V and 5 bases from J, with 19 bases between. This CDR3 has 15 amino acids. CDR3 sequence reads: CASSRSTQAANEQYF. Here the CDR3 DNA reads TGTGCCAGCAGCCGTAGCACCCAAGCAGCCAACGAGCAGTACTTC. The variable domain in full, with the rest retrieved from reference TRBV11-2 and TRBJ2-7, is EAGVAQSPRYKIIEKRQSVAFWCNPISGHATLYWYQQILGQGPKLLIQFQNNGVVDDSQLPKDRFSAERLKGVDSTLKIQPAKLEDSAVYLCASSRSTQAANEQYFGPGTRLTVT.

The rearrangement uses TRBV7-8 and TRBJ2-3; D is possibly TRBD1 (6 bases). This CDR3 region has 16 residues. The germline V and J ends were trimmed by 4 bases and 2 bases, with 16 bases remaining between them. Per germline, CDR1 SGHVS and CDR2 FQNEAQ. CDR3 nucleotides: TGTGCCAGCAGCTCTCTGAGGGACACCAACACAGATACGCAGTATTTT. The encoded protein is CASSSLRDTNTDTQYF.

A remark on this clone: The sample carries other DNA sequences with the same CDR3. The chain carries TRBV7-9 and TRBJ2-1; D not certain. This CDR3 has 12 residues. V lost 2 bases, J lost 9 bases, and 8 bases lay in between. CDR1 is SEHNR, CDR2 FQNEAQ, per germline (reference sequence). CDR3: CASSLMVGEQFF. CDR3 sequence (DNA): TGTGCCAGCAGCTTAATGGTCGGTGAGCAGTTCTTC.